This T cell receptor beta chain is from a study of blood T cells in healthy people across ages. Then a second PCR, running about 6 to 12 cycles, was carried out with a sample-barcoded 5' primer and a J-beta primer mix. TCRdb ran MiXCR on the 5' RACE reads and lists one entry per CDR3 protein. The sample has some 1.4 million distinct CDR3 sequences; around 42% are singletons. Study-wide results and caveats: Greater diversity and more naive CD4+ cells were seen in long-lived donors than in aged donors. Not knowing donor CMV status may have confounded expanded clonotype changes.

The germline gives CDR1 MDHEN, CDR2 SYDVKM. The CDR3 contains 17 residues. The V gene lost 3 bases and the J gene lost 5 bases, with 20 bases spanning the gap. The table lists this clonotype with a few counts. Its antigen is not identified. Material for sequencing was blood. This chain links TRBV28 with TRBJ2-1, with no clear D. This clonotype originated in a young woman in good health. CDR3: CASSLPSVPFLHNEQFF. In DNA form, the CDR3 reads TGTGCCAGCAGTTTGCCCAGTGTCCCCTTCCTACACAATGAGCAGTTCTTC.